These T cell receptor beta chains were read from a single sample in a study of CD8 T cells in Susac syndrome. Via MiXCR, TCRdb re-called the immunoSEQ multiplex PCR reads, giving one row per CDR3 protein. The sample records about 200,000 distinct CDR3 sequences, about 94% being singletons. The sequencing input was CD8+ T cells from PBMCs. The receptors here all came from a human donor with multiple sclerosis. CDR3s include the opening cysteine and the closing phenylalanine or tryptophan. The order of the fields is V gene, clone size, J gene, CDR3 protein. Clone size is stated in some rows and not others, as once, few, many or a class when expanded.

v_gene: TRBV5-4; abundance: .; j_gene: TRBJ2-7; CDR3aa: CASSFGGEGLSYEQYF
v_gene: TRBV29-1; abundance: .; j_gene: TRBJ2-5; CDR3aa: CSVAIQDRDQETQYF
v_gene: TRBV7-8; abundance: .; j_gene: TRBJ2-1; CDR3aa: CASSSQSGAYNEQFF
v_gene: TRBV5-4; abundance: once; j_gene: TRBJ2-7; CDR3aa: CASSPGPLGSYEQYF
v_gene: TRBV6-6; abundance: .; j_gene: TRBJ1-4; CDR3aa: CASSYVAEKLFF
v_gene: TRBV5-1; abundance: .; j_gene: TRBJ2-3; CDR3aa: CASSQKLGPTDTQYF
v_gene: TRBV25-1; abundance: .; j_gene: TRBJ2-1; CDR3aa: CASGQTGEQFF
v_gene: TRBV5-6; abundance: .; j_gene: TRBJ2-7; CDR3aa: CASSLQGSYEQYF
v_gene: TRBV27; abundance: .; j_gene: TRBJ2-1; CDR3aa: CASSLEERPGNEQFF
v_gene: TRBV7-9; abundance: .; j_gene: TRBJ1-2; CDR3aa: CASSPGTGGIGYTF
v_gene: TRBV12-5; abundance: once; j_gene: TRBJ2-5; CDR3aa: CASGLGRGASETQYF
v_gene: TRBV5-1; abundance: .; j_gene: TRBJ1-1; CDR3aa: CASSLAWGTNTEAFF
v_gene: TRBV4-1; abundance: .; j_gene: TRBJ1-2; CDR3aa: CASSQDRETGSVGYGYTF
v_gene: TRBV30; abundance: .; j_gene: TRBJ2-2; CDR3aa: CAWSAGVGELFF
v_gene: TRBV29-1; abundance: .; j_gene: TRBJ2-7; CDR3aa: CSVEIAATYEQYF
v_gene: TRBV9; abundance: .; j_gene: TRBJ2-5; CDR3aa: CASEERMETQYF
v_gene: TRBV5-4; abundance: .; j_gene: TRBJ1-2; CDR3aa: CASSYGGYGYTF
v_gene: TRBV6-5; abundance: .; j_gene: TRBJ2-1; CDR3aa: CASSRALGSYNEQFF
v_gene: TRBV30; abundance: .; j_gene: TRBJ1-3; CDR3aa: CAWWGQDSVGNTIYF
v_gene: TRBV30; abundance: once; j_gene: TRBJ1-1; CDR3aa: CAGTDIGEAFF
v_gene: TRBV13; abundance: .; j_gene: TRBJ1-2; CDR3aa: CASSRRGQGLNGYTF
v_gene: TRBV30; abundance: .; j_gene: TRBJ1-2; CDR3aa: CAWKSGQGSFYGYTF
v_gene: TRBV19; abundance: .; j_gene: TRBJ1-6; CDR3aa: CASSKEQYNSPLHF
v_gene: TRBV2; abundance: .; j_gene: TRBJ2-7; CDR3aa: CASRALAPADLNEQYF
v_gene: TRBV11-2; abundance: .; j_gene: TRBJ2-1; CDR3aa: CASSFSGTPYNEQFF
v_gene: TRBV29-1; abundance: .; j_gene: TRBJ1-2; CDR3aa: CSVRRTGGDGNYSYTF
v_gene: TRBV13; abundance: .; j_gene: TRBJ2-1; CDR3aa: CASSLGVKPNEQFF
v_gene: TRBV10-3; abundance: .; j_gene: TRBJ1-5; CDR3aa: CAIGFQPQHF
v_gene: TRBV27; abundance: .; j_gene: TRBJ2-7; CDR3aa: CASSFSGDTYEQYF
v_gene: TRBV4-2; abundance: .; j_gene: TRBJ2-5; CDR3aa: CASSQETGDEETQYF
v_gene: TRBV5-6; abundance: .; j_gene: TRBJ2-7; CDR3aa: CASRGDIDYEQYF
v_gene: TRBV4-3; abundance: .; j_gene: TRBJ1-2; CDR3aa: CASSQEFGPYTF